The TCR beta chain under discussion was sequenced for a study of T cell changes during pregnancy in multiple sclerosis. Assay used: immunoSEQ multiplex PCR; TCRdb lists only in-frame clones, some missing. In the table there are fewer than 140,000 clones, around 90% of which are singletons. J gave up 8 bases and V 3 bases, and 9 bases lay outside the gene matches. The germline CDR1 and CDR2 sequences are MNHEY and SMNVEV (reference sequence). This CDR3 is 16 amino acids long. The chain uses TRBV27 and TRBJ2-1; 11 bases fit TRBD2. Sample: peripheral blood, taken after pregnancy. The clonotype comes from a female donor with multiple sclerosis, enrolled in a pregnancy study. The CDR3 here is CASSFRSGRAGDEQFF. The CDR3 nucleotides are TGTGCCAGCAGTTTTCGTAGCGGGAGGGCCGGCGATGAGCAGTTCTTC.